The 25 T cell receptor beta chains presented below share a single source sample, sequenced in a study of technical replicates of blood from a few donors. The table came from immunoSEQ multiplex PCR; TCRdb's copy has only in-frame clones and leaves some out. The table includes tens of thousands of clones, 75% to 95% detected once. The specimen sequenced was T cells isolated from PBMCs. Source of these receptors: a human donor in good health. Some clones in this sample may be carry-over from other donors' samples.

The V gene is TRBV9, the J gene TRBJ2-3; TRBD2 aligns across 11 bases. Unmatched junction bases numbered 5, after V lost 4 bases and J lost 4 bases. Germline lookup yields CDR1 SGDLS and CDR2 YYNGEE. The CDR3 is 15 residues long. The CDR3 DNA follows: TGTGCCAGCAGCAGTAGCGGGGGGGCCCCAGATACGCAGTATTTT. Its protein is CASSSSGGAPDTQYF. Variable domain in full (rest from reference TRBV9 and TRBJ2-3): DSGVTQTPKHLITATGQRVTLRCSPRSGDLSVYWYQQSLDQGLQFLIQYYNGEERAKGNILERFSAQQFPDLHSELNLSSLELGDSALYFCASSSSGGAPDTQYFGPGTRLTVL.

The rearrangement links TRBV6-5 to TRBJ2-7, with 12 bases identical to TRBD1. Germline values: CDR1 MNHEY, CDR2 SVGAGI. Trimming took 0 bases from V and 6 from J; bases not matched to a gene: 3. The CDR3 is made up of 15 amino acids. CDR3 sequence reads: CASSYSGQGAREQYF. CDR3 nucleotides: TGTGCCAGCAGTTACTCGGGACAGGGGGCTCGCGAGCAGTACTTC.

The chain joins TRBV6-1 to TRBJ2-1; 7 bases match TRBD1. The CDR3 runs to 18 residues. Trimming removed 3 bases from V and 7 bases from J; junction bases left unmatched: 18. In germline, CDR1 is MNHNS, CDR2 SASEGT. The chain's CDR3 is CASSDYPLPTGSRNEQFF. CDR3 in DNA: TGTGCCAGCAGTGATTATCCGCTTCCGACAGGGTCGAGGAATGAGCAGTTCTTC.

The chain couples TRBV28 to TRBJ1-5; D gene uncertain. This CDR3 has 12 residues. The V and J ends lost 10 bases and 2 bases respectively, with 9 bases between them. Germline V gene sequence: CDR1 MDHEN, CDR2 SYDVKM. The CDR3 DNA is TGTGCCATTCAATCGGGCAATCAGCCCCAGCATTTT. Protein product: CAIQSGNQPQHF.

The chain links TRBV6-1 to TRBJ2-5; weak D call: TRBD2 (6 bases). V dropped 0 bases and J dropped 3 bases, with 11 bases sitting between them. This CDR3 region has 15 residues. The germline CDR1 and CDR2 sequences are MNHNS and SASEGT. DNA for the CDR3: TGTGCCAGCAGTGAAGCGGTATCGGGGGAAGAGACCCAGTACTTC. This gives the protein CASSEAVSGEETQYF.

V gene TRBV4-2 combines with J gene TRBJ2-2; possible D gene TRBD2, 5 bases. The CDR3 sequence is 16 residues long. The germline V gene has CDR1 LGHNA and CDR2 YNFKEQ. The V gene lost 1 base and the J gene lost 6 bases, with 15 bases spanning the gap. The CDR3 protein is CASSQALTSSSGELFF. The CDR3, as DNA: TGTGCCAGCAGCCAAGCACTAACTAGTTCCTCCGGGGAGCTGTTTTTT.

The rearrangement joins TRBV29-1 to TRBJ2-7, with D possibly being TRBD2 (5 bases). Trimming stripped 3 bases from V and 3 bases from J, with 9 bases between. The CDR3 has 12 amino acids. CDR1 is SQVTM and CDR2 is ANQGSEA in the germline V gene. The CDR3 protein is CSVEEAGYEQYF. CDR3 in DNA: TGCAGCGTTGAGGAGGCGGGCTACGAGCAGTACTTC.

As for this clone: A junction boundary mismatches the germline segment, possibly from a read error. The chain combines TRBV30 with TRBJ2-2; possible D gene TRBD2, 5 bases. The CDR3 spans 12 residues. Per germline, CDR1 GTSNPN and CDR2 SVGIG (reference sequence). CDR3 region: CAWGRNTGELLF. The CDR3 DNA sequence: TGTGCCTGGGGACGGAACACCGGGGAGCTGCTTTTT. The full variable domain, rest sourced from reference TRBV30 and TRBJ2-2, is SQTIHQWPATLVQPVGSPLSLECTVEGTSNPNLYWYRQAAGRGLQLLFYSVGIGQISSEVPQNLSASRPQDRQFILSSKKLLLSDSGFYLCAWGRNTGELLFGEGSRLTVL.

V usage is TRBV12-5 and J usage is TRBJ1-2; D ambiguous. The CDR3 sequence is 13 residues long. Germline V gene sequence: CDR1 LGHNT, CDR2 FRNRAP. V lost 1 base and J lost 3, with 6 bases in between. For the CDR3, the DNA is TGTGCTAGTGGTTTGGGCGGGGACTATGGCTACACCTTC. Translated: CASGLGGDYGYTF. Complete variable domain (other parts from reference TRBV12-5 and TRBJ1-2): DARVTQTPRHKVTEMGQEVTMRCQPILGHNTVFWYRQTMMQGLELLAYFRNRAPLDDSGMPKDRFSAEMPDATLATLKIQPSEPRDSAVYFCASGLGGDYGYTFGSGTRLTVV.

The DNA for the CDR3 is TGTGCCAGCAGCTTAAGGCTAGCGGCGAACACCGGGGAGCTGTTTTTT. Amino acid sequence: CASSLRLAANTGELFF. The chain uses TRBV7-3 and TRBJ2-2; 7 bases fit TRBD2. The CDR3 spans 16 residues. Trimming took 1 base from V and 0 from J; bases not matched to a gene: 2. Per germline, CDR1 SGHTA and CDR2 FQGTGA.

J is TRBJ1-1 and V is TRBV5-1; perhaps TRBD1 as D (6 bases). CDR1 and CDR2 from the germline V gene are SGHRS and YFSETQ. Between the trimmed V and J ends, which lost 0 bases and 1 base, there was a span of 10 bases. CDR3 size: 15 residues. CDR3: CASSLGTATNTEAFF. CDR3 bases: TGCGCCAGCAGCTTGGGGACAGCTACGAACACTGAAGCTTTCTTT.

The chain has TRBV18 and TRBJ2-6, with 7 bases aligning to TRBD1. V was clipped by 3 bases and J by 1 base; unmatched bases: 6. Looked up from germline, CDR1 is KGHSH and CDR2 is LQKENI. This CDR3 has 17 amino acids. The CDR3 loop is CASSPRTGDSGANVLTF. The CDR3 DNA reads TGTGCCAGCTCACCTCGGACAGGAGATTCTGGGGCCAACGTCCTGACTTTC.

The V call is TRBV5-1, the J call TRBJ2-7; TRBD2 aligns across 8 bases. Germline V gene data show CDR1 as SGHRS and CDR2 as YFSETQ. The CDR3 is 14 residues long. After removal of 1 base from V and 2 bases from J, the junction contained 2 bases not matched to a gene. The CDR3 coding sequence is TGCGCCAGCAGCTTGACGGGAGGGGCCTACGAGCAGTACTTC. The encoded protein is CASSLTGGAYEQYF.

The chain has TRBV11-2 and TRBJ2-3; D is unclear. Germline V lookup: CDR1 SGHAT, CDR2 FQNNGV. CDR3 length: 14 residues. Trimming took off 5 bases at V and 4 bases at J, with 13 bases between the two ends. The CDR3 loop reads CASSPDPRSDTQYF. CDR3 nucleotide sequence: TGTGCCAGCAGCCCAGACCCGAGGTCAGATACGCAGTATTTT.

This sequence joins TRBV6-1 and TRBJ2-5, with D maybe TRBD1 (5 bases). This CDR3 region has 15 residues. Deletions cut 0 bases from V and 5 bases from J, with 13 bases between. CDR1 and CDR2 from the germline V gene are MNHNS and SASEGT. In nucleotides, the CDR3 is TGTGCCAGCAGTGAAGCGGGCAGGGCCGGGGAGACCCAGTACTTC. It specifies CASSEAGRAGETQYF.

The genes are TRBV2 and TRBJ1-1, with TRBD1 identical over 7 bases. The J segment lost 1 base and the V segment lost 6 bases, leaving 11 bases of the junction unmatched. The CDR3 contains 16 residues. Per germline, CDR1 SNHLY and CDR2 FYNNEI. The CDR3 region is CASRLTGEGANTEAFF. CDR3 sequence (DNA): TGTGCCAGCAGACTTACAGGGGAAGGAGCGAACACTGAAGCTTTCTTT. Looking up the rest from reference TRBV2 and TRBJ1-1 gives the full variable domain: EPEVTQTPSHQVTQMGQEVILRCVPISNHLYFYWYRQILGQKVEFLVSFYNNEISEKSEIFDDQFSVERPDGSNFTLKIRSTKLEDSAMYFCASRLTGEGANTEAFFGQGTRLTVV.

The gene calls are TRBV7-6 and TRBJ2-5, with unresolved D. Germline CDR1 is SGHVS and CDR2 is FNYEAQ. V lost 5 bases and J 1 base, leaving 5 bases between the germline ends. This CDR3 region has 12 residues. CDR3 loop: CASSPRQETQYF. CDR3 nucleotides: TGTGCCAGCAGCCCCCGCCAAGAGACCCAGTACTTC.

A single count supports this clone. The V and J genes are TRBV6-6 and TRBJ2-3; tentatively, D is TRBD1 (5 bases). CDR3 length: 15 residues. Trimming left V 6 bases short and J 6 bases short, with 19 bases between. Germline loops: CDR1 MNHNY, CDR2 SVGAGI (reference sequence). In DNA, the CDR3 is TGTGCCAGCAGCCGTGGACAACCCGGGCGGGATACGCAGTATTTT. Translated, it gives CASSRGQPGRDTQYF.

The genes are TRBV28 and TRBJ1-1; TRBD1 aligns across 8 bases. Germline V gene data show CDR1 as MDHEN and CDR2 as SYDVKM. V gave up 5 bases and J gave up 6 bases; unmatched junction bases: 11. The CDR3 runs to 15 residues. The chain's CDR3 is CASSRGHTGGPEAFF. Here the CDR3 DNA reads TGTGCCAGCAGTCGAGGACACACAGGGGGGCCTGAAGCTTTCTTT.

The chain is built from TRBV5-1 and TRBJ2-1; 8 bases line up with TRBD1. With V trimmed by 1 base and J by 8 bases, 8 bases remained unmatched. The CDR3 loop spans 15 amino acids. Germline V gene sequence: CDR1 SGHRS, CDR2 YFSETQ. CDR3 in amino acids: CASSLPLTGDDEQFF. The CDR3 DNA reads as TGCGCCAGCAGCTTGCCCCTGACAGGGGACGATGAGCAGTTCTTC. Filled out from reference TRBV5-1 and TRBJ2-1, the complete variable domain reads KAGVTQTPRYLIKTRGQQVTLSCSPISGHRSVSWYQQTPGQGLQFLFEYFSETQRNKGNFPGRFSGRQFSNSRSEMNVSTLELGDSALYLCASSLPLTGDDEQFFGPGTRLTVL.

The chain carries TRBV5-1 and TRBJ2-7; D perhaps matches TRBD2 (6 bases). Germline CDR1 SGHRS, CDR2 YFSETQ. This CDR3 has 15 residues. With 7 bases removed from V and 3 bases from J, the gap between germline ends came to 20 bases. CDR3 region: CASGLSGGRSYEQYF. CDR3 DNA sequence: TGCGCCAGCGGACTATCTGGGGGTCGGAGCTACGAGCAGTACTTC.

The chain recombines TRBV18 with TRBJ2-5; possible D gene TRBD1, 6 bases. V shed 3 bases and J shed 0 bases, with 14 bases lying between them. Germline values: CDR1 KGHSH, CDR2 LQKENI. The CDR3 length is 16 residues. CDR3 region: CASSPNRGQHQETQYF. The CDR3 DNA reads as TGTGCCAGCTCACCCAACCGCGGACAGCACCAAGAGACCCAGTACTTC.

The chain uses TRBV4-2 and TRBJ2-7; 8 nucleotides agree with TRBD2. The junction had 11 bases not matched to a gene; V was cut back by 0 bases and J by 4 bases. Germline loops: CDR1 LGHNA, CDR2 YNFKEQ. CDR3 size: 17 residues. This CDR3 is CASSQEGLAGFVYEQYF. In DNA, the CDR3 is TGTGCCAGCAGCCAAGAAGGGCTAGCGGGTTTCGTATACGAGCAGTACTTC.

The chain employs TRBV11-3 and TRBJ1-4, with a possible D match to TRBD1 (5 bases). The CDR3 covers 14 residues. The ends were cut back, 5 bases at V and 4 bases at J, with 11 bases in the middle. Germline values: CDR1 SGHNT, CDR2 YENEEA. CDR3 nucleotides: TGTGCCAGCAGCCCAGGGATGGGTAATGAAAAACTGTTTTTT. Protein product: CASSPGMGNEKLFF.

The rearrangement uses TRBV25-1 and TRBJ1-2; D call uncertain. The CDR3 spans 13 residues. Germline V gene sequence: CDR1 MGHDK, CDR2 SYGVNS. Between the trimmed V and J ends, which lost 4 bases and 7 bases, there was a span of 13 bases. CDR3 nucleotides: TGTGCCAGCAGTGGCCCTGGTACTGTTGGCTACACCTTC. Its protein product is CASSGPGTVGYTF.